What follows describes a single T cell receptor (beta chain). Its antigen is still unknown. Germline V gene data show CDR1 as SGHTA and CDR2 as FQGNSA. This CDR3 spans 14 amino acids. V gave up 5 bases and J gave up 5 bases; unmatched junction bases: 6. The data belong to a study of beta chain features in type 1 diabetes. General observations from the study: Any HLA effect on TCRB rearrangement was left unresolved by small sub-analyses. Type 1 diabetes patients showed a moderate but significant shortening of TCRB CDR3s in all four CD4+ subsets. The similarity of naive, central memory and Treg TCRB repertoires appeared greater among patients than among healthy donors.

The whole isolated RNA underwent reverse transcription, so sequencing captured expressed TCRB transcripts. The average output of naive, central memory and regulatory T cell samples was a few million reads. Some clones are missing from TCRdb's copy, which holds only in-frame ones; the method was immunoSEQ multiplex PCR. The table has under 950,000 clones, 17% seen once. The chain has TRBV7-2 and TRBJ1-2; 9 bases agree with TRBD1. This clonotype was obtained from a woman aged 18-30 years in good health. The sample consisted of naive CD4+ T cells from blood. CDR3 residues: CASSQDRGWYGYTF. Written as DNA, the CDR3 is TGTGCCAGCAGCCAGGACAGGGGCTGGTATGGCTACACCTTC.